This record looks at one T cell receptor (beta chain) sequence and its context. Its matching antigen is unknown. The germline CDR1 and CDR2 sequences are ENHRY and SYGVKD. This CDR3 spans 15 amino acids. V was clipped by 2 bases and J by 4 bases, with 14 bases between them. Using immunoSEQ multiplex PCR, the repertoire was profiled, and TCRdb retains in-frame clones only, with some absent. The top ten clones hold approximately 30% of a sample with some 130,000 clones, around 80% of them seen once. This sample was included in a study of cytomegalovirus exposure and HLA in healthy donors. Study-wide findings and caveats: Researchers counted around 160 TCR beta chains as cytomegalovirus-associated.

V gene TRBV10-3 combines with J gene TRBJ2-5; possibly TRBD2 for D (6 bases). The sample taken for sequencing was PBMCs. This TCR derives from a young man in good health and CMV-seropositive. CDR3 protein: CAISEGGKFGETQYF. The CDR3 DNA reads TGTGCCATCAGTGAGGGGGGGAAGTTTGGAGAGACCCAGTACTTC.